The T cell receptor (beta chain) under discussion was sequenced for a study of cytomegalovirus exposure and HLA in healthy donors. The CDR3 is 13 residues long. Germline V gene data show CDR1 as SGHNT and CDR2 as YYREEE (reference sequence). Trimming cost V 4 bases and J 1 base, with 8 bases left between them. The PCR employed 60 Vbeta primers together with 13 Jbeta primers. The data were produced by immunoSEQ multiplex PCR, yet TCRdb's version contains in-frame clones alone and is incomplete. The sample carries roughly 140,000 clones, about three quarters recorded once. The sequencing sample was made of PBMCs. The clonotype was recovered from a male donor in good health and CMV-seronegative. V usage is TRBV5-4 and J usage is TRBJ1-1; D gene ambiguous. CDR3 protein: CASSPRENTEAFF. Here the CDR3 DNA reads TGTGCCAGCAGCCCAAGAGAGAACACTGAAGCTTTCTTT.